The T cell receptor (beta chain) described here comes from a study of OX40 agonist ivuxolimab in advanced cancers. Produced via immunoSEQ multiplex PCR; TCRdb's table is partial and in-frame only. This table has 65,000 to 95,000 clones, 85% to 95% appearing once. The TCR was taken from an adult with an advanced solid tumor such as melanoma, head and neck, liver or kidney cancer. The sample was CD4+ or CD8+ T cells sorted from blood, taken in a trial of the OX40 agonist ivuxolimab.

The CDR3 reads CASINGFTEAFF. CDR3 coding DNA: TGTGCTAGTATAAACGGTTTCACTGAAGCTTTCTTT. V is TRBV12-5 and J is TRBJ1-1; the D is unclear. The CDR3 extends over 12 amino acids. Germline CDR1 LGHNT, CDR2 FRNRAP. V lost 8 bases, J lost 4 bases, and 11 bases lay in between.